This entry features one T cell receptor beta chain sequence. This specimen comes from a study of spatial heterogeneity in lung cancer. Described time point: sample taken at primary tumor resection. Whole RNA from tumor, nontumor lung or frozen PBMC was sequenced unsorted. MiXCR was run by TCRdb on the 5' RACE reads, yielding one entry per CDR3 protein. The profile shows more than 15,000 distinct CDR3 sequences, about 20% of them singletons. This sample comprised PBMCs, obtained at surgery. The sequence was collected from a female donor with early-stage non-small cell lung cancer.

CDR3 in DNA: TGTGCCATCAGTGACGGGCCCTACGGGGCTAATGAAAAACTGTTTTTT. The encoded protein is CAISDGPYGANEKLFF. The chain joins TRBV10-3 to TRBJ1-4; no clear D. Germline V gene lookup returns CDR1 ENHRY and CDR2 SYGVKD. The CDR3 runs 16 residues. The ends were cut back, 3 bases at V and 3 bases at J, with 14 bases in the middle.